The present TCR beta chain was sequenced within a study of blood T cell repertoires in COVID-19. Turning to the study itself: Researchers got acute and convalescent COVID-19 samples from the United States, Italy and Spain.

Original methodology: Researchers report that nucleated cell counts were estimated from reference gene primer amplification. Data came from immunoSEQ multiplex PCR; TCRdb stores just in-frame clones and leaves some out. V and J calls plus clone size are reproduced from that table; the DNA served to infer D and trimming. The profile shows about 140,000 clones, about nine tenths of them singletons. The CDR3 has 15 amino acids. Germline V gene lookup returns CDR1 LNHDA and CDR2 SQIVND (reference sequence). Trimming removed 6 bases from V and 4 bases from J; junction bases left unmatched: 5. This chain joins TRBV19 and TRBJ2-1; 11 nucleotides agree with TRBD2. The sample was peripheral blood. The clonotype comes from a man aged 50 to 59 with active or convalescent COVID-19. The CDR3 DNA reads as TGTGCCAGTAGGGGACTAGCGGCCAATTACAATGAGCAGTTCTTC. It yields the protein CASRGLAANYNEQFF.